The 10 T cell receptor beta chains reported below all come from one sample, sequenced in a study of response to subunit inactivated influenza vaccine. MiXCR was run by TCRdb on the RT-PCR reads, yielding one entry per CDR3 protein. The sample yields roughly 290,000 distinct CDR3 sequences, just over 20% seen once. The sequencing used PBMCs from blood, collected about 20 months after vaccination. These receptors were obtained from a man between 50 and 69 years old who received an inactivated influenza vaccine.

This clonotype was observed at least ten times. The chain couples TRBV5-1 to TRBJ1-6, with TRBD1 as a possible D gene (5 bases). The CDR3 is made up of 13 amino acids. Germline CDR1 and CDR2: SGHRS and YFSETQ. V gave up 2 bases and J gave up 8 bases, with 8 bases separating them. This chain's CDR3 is CASSFRGDSPLHF. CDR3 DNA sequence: TGCGCCAGCAGCTTTCGGGGGGATTCACCCCTCCACTTT.

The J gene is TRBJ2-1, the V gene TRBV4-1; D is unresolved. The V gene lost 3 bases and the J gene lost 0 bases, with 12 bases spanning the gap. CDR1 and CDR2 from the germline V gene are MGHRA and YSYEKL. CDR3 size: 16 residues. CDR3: CASSQLSLSSYNEQFF. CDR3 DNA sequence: TGCGCCAGCAGCCAGTTGAGCCTTAGCTCCTACAATGAGCAGTTCTTC.

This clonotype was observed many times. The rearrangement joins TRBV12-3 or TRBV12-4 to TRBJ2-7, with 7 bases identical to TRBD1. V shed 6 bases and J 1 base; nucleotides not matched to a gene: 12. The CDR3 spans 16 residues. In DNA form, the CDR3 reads TGTGCCAGCAGCCGATACGACAGGGATAGGTCCTACGAGCAGTACTTC. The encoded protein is CASSRYDRDRSYEQYF.

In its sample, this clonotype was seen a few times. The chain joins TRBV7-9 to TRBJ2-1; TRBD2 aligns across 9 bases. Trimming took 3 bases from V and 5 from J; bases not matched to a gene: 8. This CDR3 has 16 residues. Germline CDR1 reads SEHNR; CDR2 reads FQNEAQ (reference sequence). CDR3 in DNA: TGTGCCAGCAGCTTTCCGGGACTAGCTTACCACAATGAGCAGTTCTTC. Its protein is CASSFPGLAYHNEQFF. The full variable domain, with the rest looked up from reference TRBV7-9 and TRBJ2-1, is DTGVSQNPRHKITKRGQNVTFRCDPISEHNRLYWYRQTLGQGPEFLTYFQNEAQLEKSRLLSDRFSAERPKGSFSTLEIQRTEQGDSAMYLCASSFPGLAYHNEQFFGPGTRLTVL.

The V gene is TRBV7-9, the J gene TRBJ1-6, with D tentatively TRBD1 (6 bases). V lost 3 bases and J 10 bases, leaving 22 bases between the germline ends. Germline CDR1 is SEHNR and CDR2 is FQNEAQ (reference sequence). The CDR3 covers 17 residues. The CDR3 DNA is TGTGCCAGCAGCTTTCGACCGAGGGGGAAAGGGGGATCACCCCTCCACTTT. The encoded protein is CASSFRPRGKGGSPLHF.

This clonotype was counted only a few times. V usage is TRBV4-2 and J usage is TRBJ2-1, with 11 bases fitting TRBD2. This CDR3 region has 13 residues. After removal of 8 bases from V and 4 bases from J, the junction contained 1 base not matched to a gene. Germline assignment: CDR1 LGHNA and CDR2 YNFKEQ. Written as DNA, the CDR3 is TGTGCCAGCGGGACTAGCGGATACAATGAGCAGTTCTTC. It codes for CASGTSGYNEQFF.

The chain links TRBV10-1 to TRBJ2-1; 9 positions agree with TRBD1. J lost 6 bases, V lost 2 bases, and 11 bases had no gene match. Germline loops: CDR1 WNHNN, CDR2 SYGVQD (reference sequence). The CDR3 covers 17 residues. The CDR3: CASSEGQGHKRFNEQFF. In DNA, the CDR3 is TGCGCCAGCAGTGAGGGACAGGGGCACAAACGTTTCAATGAGCAGTTCTTC.

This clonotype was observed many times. The CDR3, as DNA: TGTGCCATCAGTGATAACGAAGGAGGCTACACCTTC. As protein: CAISDNEGGYTF. This rearrangement joins TRBV10-3 to TRBJ1-2; D is unresolved. V was trimmed by 3 bases and J by 8 bases, leaving 10 bases between them. The germline CDR1 and CDR2 sequences are ENHRY and SYGVKD. This CDR3 region has 12 residues.

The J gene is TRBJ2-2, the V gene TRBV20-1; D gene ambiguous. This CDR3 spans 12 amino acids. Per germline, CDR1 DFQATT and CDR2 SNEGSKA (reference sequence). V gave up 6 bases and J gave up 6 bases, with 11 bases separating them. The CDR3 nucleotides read TGCAGTGCAACACATCGTTCCGGGGAGCTGTTTTTT. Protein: CSATHRSGELFF.

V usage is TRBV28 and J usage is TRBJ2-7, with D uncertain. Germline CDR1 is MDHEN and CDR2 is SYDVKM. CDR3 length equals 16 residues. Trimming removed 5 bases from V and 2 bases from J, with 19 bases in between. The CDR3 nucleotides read TGTGCCAGCAGTCCTCGGGCCCCTCGGAACACCTACGAGCAGTACTTC. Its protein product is CASSPRAPRNTYEQYF. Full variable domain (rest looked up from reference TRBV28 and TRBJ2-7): DVKVTQSSRYLVKRTGEKVFLECVQDMDHENMFWYRQDPGLGLRLIYFSYDVKMKEKGDIPEGYSVSREKKERFSLILESASTNQTSMYLCASSPRAPRNTYEQYFGPGTRLTVT.